The rows below give T cell receptor beta chains drawn from one sample of a study of blood T cell repertoires in COVID-19. The repertoire was sequenced with immunoSEQ multiplex PCR; TCRdb's copy has only in-frame clones and lacks some. The sample consists of about 240,000 clones, about 82% of them appearing once. Source material: peripheral blood. These receptors were obtained from a man at least 80 years old with acute or convalescent COVID-19. CDR3s include the opening cysteine and the closing phenylalanine or tryptophan. Each record gives: V gene, clone size, J gene, D gene, CDR3 DNA, CDR3 protein. The D gene is left open where the match is weak. Clone size is given for some rows only: seen once, a few or many times, or a class if the clone is expanded.

TRBV7-2,NA,TRBJ1-2,TRBD1,TGTGCCAGCAGCCCCACAGGGGCGGTGGGCTATGGCTACACCTTC,CASSPTGAVGYGYTF
TRBV5-5,NA,TRBJ1-2,NA,TGTGCCAGCAGCTTGGATGGGGGGAGACTCTATGGCTACACCTTC,CASSLDGGRLYGYTF
TRBV7-2,NA,TRBJ1-2,NA,TGTGCCAGCAGCTTAACTCGTATTTGGCAGGAGGGTGGCTACACCTTC,CASSLTRIWQEGGYTF
TRBV7-3,NA,TRBJ2-3,TRBD2,TGTGCCAGCAGCCCCCGGGAGGCAGGGCGGGATACGCAGTATTTT,CASSPREAGRDTQYF
TRBV6-5,NA,TRBJ1-4,NA,TGTGCCAGCTCCCTCGGGGGGAGTGTTAATGAAAAACTGTTTTTT,CASSLGGSVNEKLFF
TRBV3-1/TRBV3-2,NA,TRBJ2-2,NA,TGTGCCAGCAGCCAGCCGGGGAACACCGGGGAGCTGTTTTTT,CASSQPGNTGELFF
TRBV5-1,NA,TRBJ1-3,NA,TGCGCCAGCAGCTTGATCGGGTTGGGTGGAAACACCATATATTTT,CASSLIGLGGNTIYF
TRBV19,NA,TRBJ1-5,TRBD1,TGTGCCAGTAGTACACGACAGGGCCCTACCTCCAATCAGCCCCAGCATTTT,CASSTRQGPTSNQPQHF
TRBV27,once,TRBJ1-3,NA,TGTGCCAGCAGTCCGACCCGGAGGGTAGACTCTGGAAACACCATATATTTT,CASSPTRRVDSGNTIYF
TRBV5-1,NA,TRBJ1-6,NA,TGCGCCAGCAGCTTGGAACCAGGGAAAGATTCACCCCTCCACTTT,CASSLEPGKDSPLHF
TRBV28,NA,TRBJ1-4,NA,TGTGCCAGCAGTTTTAACAGGGCCGGGACTAATGAAAAACTGTTTTTT,CASSFNRAGTNEKLFF
TRBV28,NA,TRBJ2-7,TRBD1,TGTGCCAGCAGTTTAGCAGGGGGCAACGGCTACGAGCAGTACTTC,CASSLAGGNGYEQYF
TRBV19,NA,TRBJ2-3,NA,TGTGCCAGTAGGCGGACTACCAGCACAGATACGCAGTATTTT,CASRRTTSTDTQYF
TRBV27,NA,TRBJ2-7,NA,TGTGCCAGCAGACTCATCGAGGGCCCTGGGTACGAGCAGTACTTC,CASRLIEGPGYEQYF
TRBV28,NA,TRBJ1-5,NA,TGTGCCAGCAGTTTATCAGGGCAGCCCCAGCATTTT,CASSLSGQPQHF
TRBV5-4,NA,TRBJ1-1,TRBD1,TGTGCCAGCAGCCGGGACAGCCTTTCATCGAACACTGAAGCTTTCTTT,CASSRDSLSSNTEAFF
TRBV28,NA,TRBJ1-2,TRBD1,TGTGCCAGCAGTAACGCCCGGACAGGGGACTATGGCTACACCTTC,CASSNARTGDYGYTF
TRBV3-1/TRBV3-2,NA,TRBJ2-7,NA,TGTGCCAGCAGCCAAGGTTTTTCCAACGAGCAGTACTTC,CASSQGFSNEQYF
TRBV7-8,NA,TRBJ1-5,NA,TGTGCCAGCAGCTTAATCATGAGGGATAGCAATCAGCCCCAGCATTTT,CASSLIMRDSNQPQHF
TRBV29-1,NA,TRBJ2-2,TRBD2,TGCAGCGCTGGGGGGGCCGGGGAGCTGTTTTTT,CSAGGAGELFF
TRBV27,NA,TRBJ2-5,NA,TGTGCCAGCAGTAACCCCGGGACTCCCCAAGAGACCCAGTACTTC,CASSNPGTPQETQYF
TRBV28,once,TRBJ1-2,TRBD1,TGTGCCAGCAGTTATGGACAGGGGGACTATGGCTACACCTTC,CASSYGQGDYGYTF
TRBV27,NA,TRBJ1-2,NA,TGTGCCAGCAGGCCCGGGGGGGGGTATGGCTACACCTTC,CASRPGGGYGYTF
TRBV7-7,NA,TRBJ2-1,NA,TGTGCTAGCAGGCCACCACAGGGTAATGAGCAGTTCTTC,CASRPPQGNEQFF
TRBV5-1,NA,TRBJ2-7,TRBD1,TGCGCCAGCAGCTCGGCCGGGACAGGGCTCTACGAGCAGTACTTC,CASSSAGTGLYEQYF
TRBV5-1,NA,TRBJ2-7,TRBD1,TGCGCCAGCAGCTTAACCGGGACAGGGGCCTACGAGCAGTACTTC,CASSLTGTGAYEQYF
TRBV5-1,NA,TRBJ2-7,TRBD1,TGCGCCAGCAGTCGGGGGACAGGGGGGCACGAGCAGTACTTC,CASSRGTGGHEQYF
TRBV5-1,NA,TRBJ2-5,NA,TGCGCCAGCAGCCCGGAACTACCTCAAGAGACCCAGTACTTC,CASSPELPQETQYF
TRBV10-3,NA,TRBJ2-3,NA,TGTGCCATCAGTGAGTCCTTATCGACAGATACGCAGTATTTT,CAISESLSTDTQYF
TRBV6-5,NA,TRBJ1-6,NA,TGTGCCAGCAGACAGGGAAGTTCACCCCTCCACTTT,CASRQGSSPLHF
TRBV6-2/TRBV6-3,NA,TRBJ1-5,NA,TGTGCCAGCAGTTACCGAGAAAGCAATCAGCCCCAGCATTTT,CASSYRESNQPQHF
TRBV7-2,few,TRBJ1-2,TRBD1,TGTGCCAGCAGCGCGGACAGGGGATATGGCTACACCTTC,CASSADRGYGYTF
TRBV20-1,NA,TRBJ2-7,TRBD2,TGCAGTGCTAGTACGGCGGGAGGGCCCTACGAGCAGTACTTC,CSASTAGGPYEQYF
TRBV7-9,NA,TRBJ1-2,NA,TGTGCCAGCAGTAAGCCTTTACGGGGGGCGGATGGCTACACCTTC,CASSKPLRGADGYTF
TRBV19,NA,TRBJ1-6,NA,TGTGCCAGTAGTTTTCCCGGGAACTCGGAGCCTTCACCCCTCCACTTT,CASSFPGNSEPSPLHF
TRBV28,NA,TRBJ2-7,TRBD2,TGTGCCAGCAGTTTACGCGGGACTATCTACGAGCAGTACTTC,CASSLRGTIYEQYF
TRBV3-1/TRBV3-2,NA,TRBJ1-1,NA,TGTGCCAGCAGCCAAGAAAGATTAACGGGCACTGAAGCTTTCTTT,CASSQERLTGTEAFF
TRBV2,NA,TRBJ2-1,NA,TGTGCCAGCAGTGAGGGACTTCCCCTAAACGAGCAGTTCTTC,CASSEGLPLNEQFF
TRBV6-5,few,TRBJ1-4,NA,TGTGCCAGCAGCGGACAGACACCAACTAATGAAAAACTGTTTTTT,CASSGQTPTNEKLFF
TRBV25-1,few,TRBJ1-2,NA,TGTGCCAGCAGAGGGGTTTCTAACTATGGCTACACCTTC,CASRGVSNYGYTF